A single sample gave rise to the 5 T cell receptor beta chains below, sequenced in a study of T cell responses to AZD1222 COVID-19 vaccine. The protocol was immunoSEQ multiplex PCR, while the TCRdb copy is restricted to in-frame clones and leaves out a portion. The sample holds some 130,000 clones, approximately 85% seen once. Sequenced here: peripheral blood, sampled on day 0 of MenACWY control vaccination. All receptors derive from an adult in good health.

V is TRBV21-1 and J is TRBJ2-4. TRBV21-1 is assigned pseudogene status. The CDR3 runs to 15 residues. CDR3 sequence (DNA): TGTGCCAGCAGCAAATGGTGGGTGGCCAAAAACATTCAGTACTTC. Its protein is CASSKWWVAKNIQYF.

This chain uses TRBV19 with TRBJ2-7; D is perhaps TRBD1 (6 bases). The CDR3 is made up of 15 amino acids. Germline V gives CDR1 LNHDA, CDR2 SQIVND (reference sequence). The V gene lost 5 bases and the J gene lost 3 bases, with 17 bases spanning the gap. CDR3: CASSPPGEPSYEQYF. CDR3 nucleotides: TGTGCCAGTAGTCCCCCAGGGGAGCCGAGCTACGAGCAGTACTTC.

The V and J genes are TRBV27 and TRBJ2-7; 11 nucleotides match TRBD1. The ends lost 4 bases at V and 6 bases at J; junction bases unmatched: 5. In germline, CDR1 is MNHEY, CDR2 SMNVEV (reference sequence). This CDR3 is 14 amino acids long. The CDR3 DNA follows: TGTGCCAGCAGTTACCGGGACAGGGGGGCCGAGCAGTACTTC. Translation gives CASSYRDRGAEQYF.

In its sample, this clone was seen once. As DNA, the CDR3 is TGTGCCAGCAGCCAGGGACTCAGTAGCAATCAGCCCCAGCATTTT. Translating gives CASSQGLSSNQPQHF. The chain recombines TRBV11-2 with TRBJ1-5; D perhaps matches TRBD1 (5 bases). This CDR3 is built from 15 residues. Germline CDR1 SGHAT, CDR2 FQNNGV. With 5 bases removed from V and 0 bases from J, the gap between germline ends came to 11 bases.

The table lists this clone with a few counts. The J gene is TRBJ1-1, the V gene TRBV5-4, with no clear D. CDR3 size: 13 residues. The ends were cut back, 0 bases at V and 1 base at J, with 4 bases in the middle. CDR1 is SGHNT and CDR2 is YYREEE in the germline V gene (reference sequence). CDR3 nucleotide sequence: TGTGCCAGCAGCTTGGAAGAGAACACTGAAGCTTTCTTT. It yields the protein CASSLEENTEAFF.